This passage covers 21 T cell receptor beta chains from one sample sequenced in a study of cytomegalovirus exposure and HLA in healthy donors. PCR amplification relied on 60 Vbeta primers (plus 13 Jbeta primers). Sequenced by immunoSEQ multiplex PCR; TCRdb stores in-frame clones only, minus some. The sample consists of over 150,000 clones, 80% to 85% of them appearing once. The sequencing input was PBMCs. These receptors were obtained from a boy between 2 and 10 years old in good health and CMV-seronegative.

This clone appeared a single time. The V and J genes are TRBV2 and TRBJ1-1, with TRBD1 matching over 7 bases. The CDR3 loop spans 14 amino acids. J lost 4 bases, V lost 7 bases, and 9 bases had no gene match. Germline lookup yields CDR1 SNHLY and CDR2 FYNNEI. This CDR3 reads CASTLTGTGTEAFF. In nucleotides, the CDR3 is TGTGCCAGCACCTTGACAGGGACCGGCACTGAAGCTTTCTTT. The full variable domain, its missing parts supplied by reference TRBV2 and TRBJ1-1, is EPEVTQTPSHQVTQMGQEVILRCVPISNHLYFYWYRQILGQKVEFLVSFYNNEISEKSEIFDDQFSVERPDGSNFTLKIRSTKLEDSAMYFCASTLTGTGTEAFFGQGTRLTVV.

The gene calls are TRBV5-1 and TRBJ2-3, with D perhaps matching TRBD2 (6 bases). The CDR3 consists of 14 residues. Trimming pared 4 bases from V and 6 bases from J, leaving 15 bases between. Germline V gives CDR1 SGHRS, CDR2 YFSETQ. This chain's CDR3 is CASSLASTRDTQYF. The CDR3 nucleotides are TGCGCCAGCAGCCTTGCCTCGACTAGGGATACGCAGTATTTT.

The V and J genes are TRBV2 and TRBJ1-2, with unresolved D. CDR1 and CDR2 from the germline V gene are SNHLY and FYNNEI. With 2 bases removed from V and 2 bases from J, the gap between germline ends came to 6 bases. CDR3 length equals 13 residues. CDR3 sequence reads: CASSESQNYGYTF. The CDR3 DNA follows: TGTGCCAGCAGTGAAAGTCAGAACTATGGCTACACCTTC.

For the CDR3, the DNA is TGTGCCAGCAGTTTGTTTACGGGACAGGGGAACAATGAGCAGTTCTTC. It translates to CASSLFTGQGNNEQFF. The chain combines TRBV2 with TRBJ2-1; 10 bases line up with TRBD1. This CDR3 spans 16 amino acids. V was pared by 5 bases and J by 5 bases, with 9 bases of the junction left unmatched. The germline CDR1 and CDR2 sequences are SNHLY and FYNNEI.

The V and J genes are TRBV7-8 and TRBJ1-1; 7 bases agree with TRBD1. The CDR3 runs 14 residues. V lost 1 base, J lost 7 bases, and 6 bases stayed unmatched. Germline V lookup: CDR1 SGHVS, CDR2 FQNEAQ. The CDR3 protein is CASSLEGAIHEAFF. CDR3 nucleotides: TGTGCCAGCAGCTTAGAGGGGGCCATACATGAAGCTTTCTTT.

This chain joins TRBV19 and TRBJ1-1; a weak D match, TRBD1 (6 bases). The CDR3 extends over 14 amino acids. The V and J ends lost 5 bases and 5 bases respectively, with 15 bases between them. Germline V CDR1 and CDR2: LNHDA, SQIVND (reference sequence). The CDR3 protein is CASSFRGEGTEAFF. In DNA form, the CDR3 reads TGTGCCAGTAGTTTCAGGGGTGAGGGGACTGAAGCTTTCTTT.

The chain combines TRBV2 with TRBJ1-2, with D maybe TRBD1 (6 bases). Trimming took off 4 bases at V and 5 bases at J, with 23 bases between the two ends. In germline, CDR1 is SNHLY, CDR2 FYNNEI. The CDR3 spans 17 residues. CDR3 region: CASSVPRQAGSGYGYTF. The CDR3, as DNA: TGTGCCAGCAGTGTGCCCCGACAGGCTGGGTCGGGTTATGGCTACACCTTC.

V is TRBV9 and J is TRBJ2-2, with TRBD1 matching over 10 bases. The V segment lost 0 bases and the J segment 4 bases; nucleotides outside the gene matches: 3. The CDR3 contains 16 residues. Germline-derived CDR1 and CDR2 are SGDLS and YYNGEE. The CDR3 nucleotides read TGTGCCAGCAGCGTAGGGGACAGGGGTCGCACCGGGGAGCTGTTTTTT. Protein: CASSVGDRGRTGELFF.

J is TRBJ1-2 and V is TRBV29-1; no clear D gene. The CDR3 totals 14 residues. Germline assignment: CDR1 SQVTM and CDR2 ANQGSEA. V lost 6 bases and J 0 bases, leaving 14 bases between the germline ends. CDR3 loop: CSVPDGGANYGYTF. DNA for the CDR3: TGCAGCGTACCCGACGGAGGAGCTAACTATGGCTACACCTTC.

The chain couples TRBV19 to TRBJ1-1; D gene ambiguous. The CDR3 covers 13 residues. CDR1 and CDR2 from the germline V gene are LNHDA and SQIVND (reference sequence). V lost 5 bases and J 1 base, leaving 8 bases between the germline ends. The CDR3 region is CASSLAENTEAFF. In DNA form, the CDR3 reads TGTGCCAGTAGTTTGGCGGAGAACACTGAAGCTTTCTTT.

The chain has TRBV14 and TRBJ1-2; D may be TRBD1 (6 bases). Germline V gene sequence: CDR1 SGHDN, CDR2 FVKESK. Trimming cost V 4 bases and J 7 bases, with 22 bases left between them. The length of the CDR3 is 16 residues. Written as DNA, the CDR3 is TGTGCCAGCAGCCTACGGACAGTCCTTCTACCCTCTGGCTACACCTTC. This sequence encodes CASSLRTVLLPSGYTF.

The chain joins TRBV7-9 to TRBJ2-7; 14 nucleotides line up with TRBD2. This CDR3 spans 16 amino acids. V lost 1 base, J lost 5 bases, and 4 bases stayed unmatched. Germline V gene data show CDR1 as SEHNR and CDR2 as FQNEAQ (reference sequence). This chain's CDR3 is CASSLGGLAGVHEQYF. DNA for the CDR3: TGTGCCAGCAGCTTAGGGGGACTAGCGGGAGTCCACGAGCAGTACTTC. Using reference TRBV7-9 and TRBJ2-7 for the parts outside the CDR3, the full variable domain is DTGVSQNPRHKITKRGQNVTFRCDPISEHNRLYWYRQTLGQGPEFLTYFQNEAQLEKSRLLSDRFSAERPKGSFSTLEIQRTEQGDSAMYLCASSLGGLAGVHEQYFGPGTRLTVT.

This chain uses TRBV27 with TRBJ1-1, with no clear D. Between the trimmed V and J ends, which lost 2 bases and 3 bases, there was a span of 10 bases. This CDR3 is 14 amino acids long. The germline V gene has CDR1 MNHEY and CDR2 SMNVEV (reference sequence). The CDR3 region has the DNA TGTGCCAGCAGTTTAGTTTACTCGGACACTGAAGCTTTCTTT. Its translation: CASSLVYSDTEAFF.

The chain uses TRBV9 and TRBJ1-2; D possibly corresponds to TRBD1 (5 bases). The CDR3 totals 15 residues. Trimming cost V 0 bases and J 2 bases, with 11 bases left between them. Per germline, CDR1 SGDLS and CDR2 YYNGEE. The CDR3 loop reads CASSVGAGLNYGYTF. In DNA form, the CDR3 reads TGTGCCAGCAGCGTAGGGGCAGGGTTAAACTATGGCTACACCTTC.

Here the CDR3 DNA reads TGTGCCAGCAGCTTAAGGACAGGGAACGAGCAGTACTTC. It translates to CASSLRTGNEQYF. V and J are TRBV7-2 and TRBJ2-7; 8 nucleotides agree with TRBD1. The V gene end was trimmed by 2 bases and the J gene end by 5 bases; junction bases not matched to a gene: 2. Looked up from germline, CDR1 is SGHTA and CDR2 is FQGNSA. This CDR3 has 13 amino acids.

The chain carries TRBV7-8 and TRBJ2-1; tentatively, D is TRBD1 (5 bases). With 5 bases removed from V and 7 bases from J, the gap between germline ends came to 12 bases. Germline values: CDR1 SGHVS, CDR2 FQNEAQ. This CDR3 is 13 amino acids long. CDR3 protein: CASSPDSANEQFF. For the CDR3, the DNA is TGTGCCAGCAGCCCAGACAGCGCGAATGAGCAGTTCTTC.

This clone was counted between two and nine times. The chain employs TRBV30 and TRBJ1-4; 11 positions match TRBD1. After removal of 4 bases from V and 7 bases from J, the junction contained 8 bases not matched to a gene. Germline V gene lookup returns CDR1 GTSNPN and CDR2 SVGIG (reference sequence). This CDR3 spans 15 amino acids. CDR3 residues: CAWKNPGTGGEKLFF. CDR3 bases: TGTGCCTGGAAAAATCCCGGGACAGGGGGTGAAAAACTGTTTTTT.

V gene TRBV21-1 combines with J gene TRBJ1-1. TRBV21-1 is marked as a pseudogene. The CDR3 covers 14 residues. CDR3 protein: CASAERGPNTEAFF. The CDR3 DNA reads as TGTGCCAGCGCGGAGCGGGGGCCGAACACTGAAGCTTTCTTT.

The chain uses TRBV29-1 and TRBJ1-1, with D hard to call. The length of the CDR3 is 13 residues. Germline V CDR1 and CDR2: SQVTM, ANQGSEA. Trimming took off 7 bases at V and 4 bases at J, with 16 bases between the two ends. Written as DNA, the CDR3 is TGCAGCGCTACCCTGGGAGAGGGCACTGAAGCTTTCTTT. Protein product: CSATLGEGTEAFF.

The chain couples TRBV4-1 to TRBJ2-1; D is possibly TRBD2 (5 bases). V gave up 0 bases and J gave up 1 base, with 7 bases separating them. Germline loops: CDR1 MGHRA, CDR2 YSYEKL. CDR3 size: 15 residues. CDR3 protein: CASSQEAVSYNEQFF. The CDR3 DNA reads as TGCGCCAGCAGCCAAGAAGCGGTATCCTACAATGAGCAGTTCTTC.

V is TRBV4-3 and J is TRBJ2-5, with 7 nucleotides matching TRBD2. V dropped 1 base and J dropped 3; count of bases not matched to a gene: 11. This CDR3 comprises 17 residues. Germline-derived CDR1 and CDR2 are LGHNA and YSLEER. CDR3 amino acids: CASSQVFKGTIKETQYF. The CDR3 DNA reads TGCGCCAGCAGCCAAGTATTTAAAGGGACTATCAAAGAGACCCAGTACTTC.